This passage covers 6 T cell receptor beta chains from one sample sequenced in a study of T cells in Graves' hyperthyroidism and ophthalmopathy. Regions amplified from RNA transcripts were the TCR beta CDR3 regions. A set of HTBI primers served as the primers for a first-round RT-PCR of the TCR CDR3. TCRdb reprocessed the multiplex PCR reads with MiXCR, giving one entry per CDR3 protein. The table includes 95,000 to 110,000 distinct CDR3 sequences, 40% to 50% detected once. The sequencing sample was made of blood. Receptors were obtained from a man aged 35 to 55 with Graves' hyperthyroidism.

This clonotype has just a few counts. This may arise from a read error, as a much more abundant clone is one base away. The rearrangement joins TRBV5-1 to TRBJ1-1, with TRBD1 matching over 7 bases. This CDR3 region has 15 residues. Germline values: CDR1 SGHRS, CDR2 YFSETQ. This CDR3 is CASSLVWGQNTEALF. The DNA for the CDR3 is TGCGCCAGCAGCTTGGTCTGGGGACAGAACACTGAAGCTCTCTTT.

This chain uses TRBV5-1 with TRBJ2-2; no firm D call. This CDR3 region has 13 residues. V was shortened by 1 base and J by 7 bases, with 8 bases between the two germline ends. Germline values: CDR1 SGHRS, CDR2 YFSETQ. In DNA form, the CDR3 reads TGCGCCAGCAGCTTGTTTGAAGGCGGGGAGCTGTTTTTT. This encodes CASSLFEGGELFF. Together with reference TRBV5-1 and TRBJ2-2, the CDR3 gives the full variable domain: KAGVTQTPRYLIKTRGQQVTLSCSPISGHRSVSWYQQTPGQGLQFLFEYFSETQRNKGNFPGRFSGRQFSNSRSEMNVSTLELGDSALYLCASSLFEGGELFFGEGSRLTVL.

The chain is built from TRBV5-4 and TRBJ2-3; D remains unclear. The CDR3 consists of 13 residues. The ends were cut back, 7 bases at V and 6 bases at J, with 15 bases in the middle. Germline CDR1 SGHNT, CDR2 YYREEE (reference sequence). CDR3 amino acids: CASSPPNQDTQYF. In nucleotides, the CDR3 is TGTGCCAGCTCACCACCGAATCAGGATACGCAGTATTTT.

This chain joins TRBV7-8 and TRBJ1-2; D call uncertain. This CDR3 is built from 15 residues. V was trimmed by 6 bases and J by 5 bases, leaving 19 bases between them. Germline loops: CDR1 SGHVS, CDR2 FQNEAQ. In nucleotides, the CDR3 is TGTGCCAGCAGGCAAACTCTAGCGGGAGGATATGGCTACACCTTC. Protein product: CASRQTLAGGYGYTF.

This clonotype was seen ten or more times. The V call is TRBV24-1, the J call TRBJ2-1; 7 nucleotides agree with TRBD1. Germline CDR1 KGHDR, CDR2 SFDVKD. The trim removed 2 bases at V and 8 bases at J, leaving 8 bases unmatched. The CDR3 covers 15 residues. CDR3 protein: CATSDSLDRLDEQFF. Here the CDR3 DNA reads TGTGCCACCAGTGATTCCCTGGACAGGCTGGATGAGCAGTTCTTC.

This chain uses TRBV10-1 with TRBJ2-7; TRBD2 agrees at 12 bases. V gave up 6 bases and J gave up 4 bases; unmatched junction bases: 4. Germline loops: CDR1 WNHNN, CDR2 SYGVQD (reference sequence). This CDR3 comprises 14 residues. In DNA, the CDR3 is TGCGCCAGCAGCGCCGGGACTAGCGGGTACGAGCAGTACTTC. This gives the protein CASSAGTSGYEQYF.